The 7 T cell receptor beta chains listed next were all sequenced from one sample in a study of shared clonotypes between healthy human individuals. Here immunoSEQ multiplex PCR was the method, and the copy in TCRdb shows in-frame clones only, minus some. The repertoire includes 470,000 or so clones, around 80% of them detected once, and about 12% sits in the top ten. The sequencing sample was made of PBMCs. These TCRs come from a woman aged 40-49 years in good health. Some clones in this sample may be carry-over from other donors' samples.

The rearrangement links TRBV9 to TRBJ1-2; 12 positions agree with TRBD1. Germline-derived CDR1 and CDR2 are SGDLS and YYNGEE. The CDR3 contains 16 residues. V trimming: 4 bases; J trimming: 4 bases; junction bases outside the gene matches: 8. CDR3: CASSPQGQGAVYGYTF. DNA of the CDR3: TGTGCCAGCAGCCCCCAGGGACAGGGGGCGGTCTATGGCTACACCTTC.

V and J are TRBV6-5 and TRBJ2-3; 9 positions match TRBD2. Per germline, CDR1 MNHEY and CDR2 SVGAGI. J gave up 0 bases and V 6 bases, and 4 bases lay outside the gene matches. There are 15 residues in the CDR3. CDR3 residues: CASRSSGASTDTQYF. In nucleotides, the CDR3 is TGTGCCAGCAGGTCTAGCGGGGCCAGCACAGATACGCAGTATTTT.

The V and J genes are TRBV5-1 and TRBJ2-2, with D unclear. Germline values: CDR1 SGHRS, CDR2 YFSETQ. Trimming cost V 3 bases and J 2 bases, with 8 bases left between them. This CDR3 contains 14 residues. The DNA of the CDR3 is TGCGCCAGCAGCTCCCCGACCAACACCGGGGAGCTGTTTTTT. Translating gives CASSSPTNTGELFF.

The J gene is TRBJ1-1, the V gene TRBV6-5, with TRBD1 identical over 7 bases. CDR3 size: 12 residues. Germline values: CDR1 MNHEY, CDR2 SVGAGI. The V and J ends lost 6 bases and 6 bases, in that order; junction bases with no gene match: 4. The CDR3 spells CASSRGQAEAFF. The CDR3 coding sequence is TGTGCCAGCAGCCGCGGACAGGCTGAAGCTTTCTTT.

The genes are TRBV19 and TRBJ1-2, with a tentative D call TRBD1 (6 bases). The ends were cut back, 4 bases at V and 3 bases at J, with 12 bases in the middle. The CDR3 length is 14 residues. Germline assignment: CDR1 LNHDA and CDR2 SQIVND (reference sequence). The CDR3 nucleotides are TGTGCCAGTAGTACACAGGGATCGGACTATGGCTACACCTTC. Residues: CASSTQGSDYGYTF.

The CDR3 region is CASSLGSGARPQHF. CDR3 sequence (DNA): TGTGCCAGCAGCTTAGGGAGTGGGGCCCGGCCCCAGCATTTT. The V and J genes are TRBV7-2 and TRBJ1-5; D may be TRBD1 (5 bases). CDR3 length: 14 amino acids. Germline CDR1 reads SGHTA; CDR2 reads FQGNSA. The V and J ends lost 1 base and 9 bases respectively, with 13 bases between them.

The chain joins TRBV30 to TRBJ2-1; 7 bases are shared with TRBD1. The CDR3 loop spans 14 amino acids. CDR1 is GTSNPN, CDR2 SVGIG, per germline (reference sequence). V lost 3 bases, J lost 9 bases, and 11 bases stayed unmatched. This CDR3 reads CAWREVQGVVEQFF. The CDR3 bases are TGTGCCTGGAGGGAGGTTCAGGGGGTGGTTGAGCAGTTCTTC.